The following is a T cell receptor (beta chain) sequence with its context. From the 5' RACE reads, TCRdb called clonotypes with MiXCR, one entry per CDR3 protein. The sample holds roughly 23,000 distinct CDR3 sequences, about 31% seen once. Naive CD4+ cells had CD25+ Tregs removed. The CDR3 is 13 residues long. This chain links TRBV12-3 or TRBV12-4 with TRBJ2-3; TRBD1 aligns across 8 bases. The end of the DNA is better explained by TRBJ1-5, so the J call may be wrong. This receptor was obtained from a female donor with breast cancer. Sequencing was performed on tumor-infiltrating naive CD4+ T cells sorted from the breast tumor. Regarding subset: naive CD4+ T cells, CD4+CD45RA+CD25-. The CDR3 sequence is CASNGQGSDTQHF. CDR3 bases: TGTGCCAGCAATGGACAGGGATCGGATACGCAGCATTTT.